The following is a T cell receptor (beta chain) sequence with its context. Its target antigen remains unknown. No much larger clone is present one base from it, and per-base qualities are unavailable. There are 16 amino acids in the CDR3, from cysteine to phenylalanine inclusive. The CDR3 DNA has 48 bases and is translated from base 1. The germline V end is reduced by 5 bases and the J end by 5 bases; junction bases left unmatched: 10. CDR1 and CDR2 are read off the germline V gene as KGHSH and LQKENI. For sequencing of the TCRbeta CDR3 region, genomic DNA was extracted from the sorted cells. The immunoSEQ Assay was used for sequencing of TCRbeta CDR3 regions. TCRdb provides this immuneACCESS table in a form limited to in-frame rearrangements. Some clones are lacking; in checked studies, under half of them reflect an unresolved V gene, and why the rest are absent is not known. This sample comprises fewer than 65,000 clones, more than 80% of them detected only once. In total, the top ten clones hold approximately 1.8% of the sample.

This specimen comes from a study of OX40 agonist ivuxolimab in advanced cancers. About the study as a whole: Ivuxolimab was a fully human IgG2 agonistic monoclonal antibody targeting the costimulatory receptor OX40 (CD134). Peripheral TCRbeta sequencing was intended to test whether TCR sequence diversity was altered and clonal T-cell expansion was caused by ivuxolimab. Prior anti-PD-1, anti-PD-L1 or anti-CTLA-4 therapy was permitted, and checkpoint inhibitors had been received by more than 35% of dose-escalation patients. The paper describes the monotherapy dose-escalation part (N of about 47 patients) of the phase I trial of ivuxolimab. Of the roughly 52 patients in dose escalation, about 20 had hepatocellular carcinoma, some 15 had melanoma, 9 had renal cell carcinoma and 9 had head and neck cancer. Three dose-escalation patients achieved partial responses, one with hepatocellular carcinoma and two with cutaneous melanoma. In the dose-escalation cohort, around four fifths of patients were male, and the mean age was 60 years with a range of roughly 23 to 79. Intravenous ivuxolimab was administered to patients every 2 weeks at six dose levels: 0.01, 0.1, 0.3, 1.5, 3 and 10 mg/kg.

Patients with autoimmune disease history or receiving systemic immunosuppression were excluded from the trial. Peripheral blood for TCR sequencing was collected from all dose cohorts at baseline, on cycle 4 day 1, and on cycle 7 day 1. The samples were drawn from a first-in-human, open-label, multicenter phase I dose-escalation trial of ivuxolimab. Adults with locally advanced or metastatic melanoma, renal cell, hepatocellular, or head and neck squamous cell carcinoma were enrolled in the trial. Before TCR sequencing, CD4+ T cells and CD8+ T cells from peripheral blood were sorted into separate populations. On the study overall, not on this receptor specifically: After ivuxolimab, more expanded clones were found on average in CD8+ T cells than in CD4+ T cells. Clonal expansion of both CD4+ and CD8+ blood T cells was observed from baseline to week 6 at doses 0.1 to 3.0 mg/kg. The antigen specificity of the clonally expanded peripheral T cells was not determined. Low levels of normalized T-cell clonal expansion were also shown by some nonresponding patients. In partial responders in the 0.1-3.0 mg/kg groups, normalized peripheral clonal expansion was found to be among the lowest, especially among CD8+ T cells.

The chain links TRBV18 with TRBJ1-5; 9 central nucleotides agree with TRBD1. Sequenced here: CD4+ or CD8+ T cells sorted from blood, sampled in a trial of the OX40 agonist ivuxolimab. The origin of this receptor is an adult with an advanced solid tumor such as melanoma, head and neck, liver or kidney cancer. The CDR3 protein sequence reads: CASSLLQGAQDQPQHF. The nucleotides read TGTGCCAGCTCATTACTACAGGGGGCCCAGGATCAGCCCCAGCATTTT.